Here is one T cell receptor beta chain with its context. Its target is not known. Method: immunoSEQ multiplex PCR; TCRdb's copy keeps in-frame clones and lacks some. The table lists about 170,000 clones, 90% of them singletons. This entry belongs to a study of T cell responses to AZD1222 COVID-19 vaccine. Study-level results: Repertoires were collected only later (after the peak T cell response had occurred). Compared with day 0, the breadth and depth of the Spike-specific TCR repertoire rose significantly after two doses of AZD1222. The donor group comprised mostly white British people and more females; the analysis possibly underestimated clonal diversity. Only a handful of AZD1222 recipients tested seropositive at baseline.

Germline V CDR1 and CDR2: LNHDA, SQIVND (reference sequence). CDR3 size: 15 residues. Deletions cut 2 bases from V and 3 bases from J, with 13 bases between. Sequenced material: peripheral blood, taken 28 days after the second dose of the MenACWY control vaccine. This TCR came from an adult who received the MenACWY meningococcal vaccine as a control. The chain recombines TRBV19 with TRBJ1-1, with a weak D call TRBD1 (5 bases). CDR3: CASSIWERGYTEAFF. The CDR3 bases are TGTGCCAGTAGTATATGGGAACGGGGCTACACTGAAGCTTTCTTT.